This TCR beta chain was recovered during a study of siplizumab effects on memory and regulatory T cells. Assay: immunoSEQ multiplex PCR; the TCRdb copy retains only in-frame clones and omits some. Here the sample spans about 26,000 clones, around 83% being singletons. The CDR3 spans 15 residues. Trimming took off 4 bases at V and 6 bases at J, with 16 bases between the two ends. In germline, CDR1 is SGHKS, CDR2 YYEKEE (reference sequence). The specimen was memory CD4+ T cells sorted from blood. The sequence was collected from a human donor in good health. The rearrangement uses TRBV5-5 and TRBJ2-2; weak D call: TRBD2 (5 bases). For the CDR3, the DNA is TGTGCCAGCAGCCTAACTAGTACTCAGTCCGGGGAGCTGTTTTTT. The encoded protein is CASSLTSTQSGELFF.